The 3 T cell receptor beta chains given below trace back to one sample, sequenced in a study of post-analysis software for immune sequencing data. Points from the study as a whole: In patients, about five TRBV segments were more frequent than in controls, with TRBV5-6, TRBV5-1 and TRBV20-1 among them.

Their target antigens are unknown. cDNA libraries for TCR beta contained unique molecular identifiers. MiXCR, applied by TCRdb to the PCR reads, yields one record per CDR3 protein. Here the sample spans 600,000 to 700,000 distinct CDR3 sequences, 59% being singletons. The material sequenced was blood. The receptor set was obtained from a girl aged 2 to 9 with multiple sclerosis.

The chain is built from TRBV30 and TRBJ1-5; tentative D call: TRBD1 (6 bases). Germline V gene lookup returns CDR1 GTSNPN and CDR2 SVGIG (reference sequence). The CDR3 is made up of 15 amino acids. V dropped 0 bases and J dropped 2 bases, with 11 bases sitting between them. CDR3 region: CAWSVRGEGNQPQHF. The CDR3 DNA reads as TGTGCCTGGAGTGTAAGGGGGGAAGGCAATCAGCCCCAGCATTTT.

V is TRBV7-2 and J is TRBJ2-3, with a weak D call TRBD2 (7 bases). The CDR3 spans 14 residues. CDR1 is SGHTA, CDR2 FQGNSA, per germline. The V end lost 1 base, the J end lost 8 bases, and 13 bases lay between the germline ends. The CDR3 is CASSLGGGKGTQYF. The CDR3 DNA reads as TGTGCCAGCAGCTTAGGGGGGGGCAAAGGTACGCAGTATTTT.

The chain links TRBV11-2 to TRBJ2-7; no definite D call. Trimming removed 0 bases at V and 3 bases at J, with 6 bases between. CDR1 is SGHAT, CDR2 FQNNGV, per germline. The CDR3 runs to 13 residues. In DNA, the CDR3 is TGTGCCAGCAGCTTAGAGTGGGGCTACGAGCAGTACTTC. Translating it yields CASSLEWGYEQYF.